This entry concerns a single T cell receptor beta chain. Its antigen is unknown. Trimming shortened V by 0 bases and J by 1 base, and 13 bases separated the two germline ends. Germline assignment: CDR1 MDHEN and CDR2 SYDVKM. The CDR3 totals 17 residues. The data stem from a study of shared clonotypes between healthy human individuals. Study observations and caveats: Clonotypes shared by all four donors outscored non-shared clonotypes in generation probability. Rarefaction showed sorted-subset sequencing was incomplete despite large depth.

Generated by immunoSEQ multiplex PCR, the TCRdb table keeps only in-frame clones and is missing some. The profile shows around 1.1 million clones, approximately 80% of them singletons. The clonotype comes from a man between 18 and 35 years old in good health. Some clones in this sample may be carry-over from other donors' samples. This chain joins TRBV28 and TRBJ1-5; D gene ambiguous. The sequencing sample was made of memory CD4+ T cells from PBMCs. Subset defined: CD45RA-negative fraction. CDR3 in amino acids: CASSLWRRTASNQPQHF. CDR3 DNA sequence: TGTGCCAGCAGTTTATGGCGCCGGACCGCGAGCAATCAGCCCCAGCATTTT.